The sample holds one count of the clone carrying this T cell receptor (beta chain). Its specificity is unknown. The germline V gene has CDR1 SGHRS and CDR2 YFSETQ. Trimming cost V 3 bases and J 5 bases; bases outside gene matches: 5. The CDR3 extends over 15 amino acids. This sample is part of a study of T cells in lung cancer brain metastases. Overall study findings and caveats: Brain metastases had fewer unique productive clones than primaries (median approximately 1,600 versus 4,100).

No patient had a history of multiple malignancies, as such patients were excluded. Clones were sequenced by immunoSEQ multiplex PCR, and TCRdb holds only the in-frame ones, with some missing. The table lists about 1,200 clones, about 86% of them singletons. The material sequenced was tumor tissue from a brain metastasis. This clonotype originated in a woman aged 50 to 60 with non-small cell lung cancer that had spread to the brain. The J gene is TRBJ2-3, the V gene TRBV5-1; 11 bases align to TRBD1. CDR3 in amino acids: CASSSGQGARDTQYF. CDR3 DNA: TGCGCCAGCAGCTCCGGACAGGGGGCGCGAGATACGCAGTATTTT.